Presented here are 26 T cell receptor beta chains from one specimen sequenced in a study of blood T cell repertoires in COVID-19. Data came from immunoSEQ multiplex PCR; TCRdb stores just in-frame clones and leaves some out. The sample includes 150,000 to 200,000 clones, around 80% of them seen just once. The sample consisted of peripheral blood. The receptors originated from a woman aged 55 to 70 with COVID-19, enrolled during active disease.

This clone was seen a handful of times. J is TRBJ1-5 and V is TRBV6-6; possible D gene TRBD1, 5 bases. The germline CDR1 and CDR2 sequences are MNHNY and SVGAGI (reference sequence). Trimming took off 5 bases at V and 0 bases at J, with 20 bases between the two ends. The CDR3 loop spans 18 amino acids. The CDR3 loop is CASSRLFSRDASNQPQHF. In DNA, the CDR3 is TGTGCCAGCAGTCGCCTCTTTTCGCGGGACGCTAGCAATCAGCCCCAGCATTTT.

The chain uses TRBV7-2 and TRBJ2-7, with 8 nucleotides matching TRBD2. Trimming cost V 2 bases and J 4 bases; bases outside gene matches: 7. CDR3 size: 15 residues. The germline V gene has CDR1 SGHTA and CDR2 FQGNSA. In nucleotides, the CDR3 is TGTGCCAGCAGCTTAAGTGGGAGCGGGGGTTACGAGCAGTACTTC. Translating gives CASSLSGSGGYEQYF.

This rearrangement joins TRBV9 to TRBJ1-6; 9 bases are a match to TRBD1. J gave up 7 bases and V 3 bases, and 8 bases lay outside the gene matches. This CDR3 comprises 16 residues. CDR1 SGDLS and CDR2 YYNGEE come from the germline V gene. CDR3 residues: CASSARTGDLNSPLHF. The DNA for the CDR3 is TGTGCCAGCAGCGCCCGGACAGGGGATCTGAATTCACCCCTCCACTTT.

The chain recombines TRBV6-1 with TRBJ1-1; the D gene is possibly TRBD1 (6 bases). Germline V gene lookup returns CDR1 MNHNS and CDR2 SASEGT. The CDR3 is made up of 16 amino acids. V lost 4 bases, J lost 1 base, and 16 bases lay in between. CDR3 nucleotide sequence: TGTGCCAGCAGTGGCTTCCCGGGACAACAGAACACTGAAGCTTTCTTT. As protein: CASSGFPGQQNTEAFF.

The rearrangement joins TRBV2 to TRBJ1-1; 8 bases line up with TRBD1. The V gene end was trimmed by 4 bases and the J gene end by 3 bases; junction bases not matched to a gene: 7. Germline CDR1 is SNHLY and CDR2 is FYNNEI. The CDR3 runs to 15 residues. The CDR3 reads CASSARTGLDTEAFF. The CDR3 bases are TGTGCCAGCAGTGCCCGGACAGGGTTGGACACTGAAGCTTTCTTT.

This chain connects TRBV21-1 to TRBJ1-1; TRBD1 is taken as the D call from the table, unchecked against the DNA. TRBV21-1 is flagged as a pseudogene. This CDR3 is 17 amino acids long. As DNA, the CDR3 is TGTGCCAGCAGCAAAAAAGGTACCGGACAGCTGAACACTGAAGCTTTCTTT. Translation: CASSKKGTGQLNTEAFF.

The CDR3 sequence is CASSLSREEEQFF. The CDR3 DNA reads TGTGCCAGCAGCCTGTCGAGGGAGGAAGAGCAGTTCTTC. The chain has TRBV28 and TRBJ2-1; D perhaps matches TRBD2 (6 bases). This CDR3 is built from 13 residues. Germline V gene lookup returns CDR1 MDHEN and CDR2 SYDVKM. V lost 6 bases and J lost 10, with 16 bases in between.

V and J are TRBV14 and TRBJ2-1, with 11 bases lining up with TRBD2. V lost 4 bases, J lost 9 bases, and 11 bases stayed unmatched. This CDR3 is built from 16 residues. Germline CDR1 SGHDN, CDR2 FVKESK. The CDR3 DNA is TGTGCCAGCAGCCTTGTAGCGGGAGGGCCGGGGGGTGAGCAGTTCTTC. Encoded protein: CASSLVAGGPGGEQFF.

The chain joins TRBV5-6 to TRBJ2-7; 13 bases are shared with TRBD2. CDR3 length: 14 amino acids. V trimming: 4 bases; J trimming: 9 bases; junction bases outside the gene matches: 7. Germline V lookup: CDR1 SGHDT, CDR2 YYEEEE. The CDR3 here is CASSTWTSGGGQYV. The CDR3 DNA sequence: TGTGCCAGCAGCACCTGGACTAGCGGGGGAGGGCAGTACGTC.

This rearrangement joins TRBV20-1 to TRBJ2-7; 8 bases are shared with TRBD2. The CDR3 extends over 11 amino acids. Germline V lookup: CDR1 DFQATT, CDR2 SNEGSKA (reference sequence). Trimming removed 7 bases from V and 5 bases from J; junction bases left unmatched: 4. Here the CDR3 reads CSGRGVDEQYV. CDR3 sequence (DNA): TGCAGTGGGCGGGGGGTGGACGAGCAGTACGTC.

The chain recombines TRBV27 with TRBJ2-1, with 15 bases aligning to TRBD2. Germline CDR1 is MNHEY and CDR2 is SMNVEV (reference sequence). The CDR3 spans 19 residues. The J segment lost 2 bases and the V segment lost 2 bases, leaving 7 bases of the junction unmatched. The CDR3 region is CASSLNRGLAGGAYNEQFF. The CDR3 DNA reads TGTGCCAGCAGTTTAAATCGGGGACTAGCGGGAGGAGCCTACAATGAGCAGTTCTTC.

The chain is built from TRBV6-2 or TRBV6-3 and TRBJ2-3; 7 positions match TRBD2. The length of the CDR3 is 16 residues. The germline gives CDR1 MNHEY, CDR2 SVGEGT. The V gene end was trimmed by 5 bases and the J gene end by 2 bases; junction bases not matched to a gene: 10. CDR3: CASSPAGTTFTDTQYF. The CDR3 DNA reads TGTGCCAGCAGTCCCGCCGGGACTACCTTCACAGATACGCAGTATTTT.

This chain joins TRBV5-4 and TRBJ1-1; D not certain. This CDR3 has 14 residues. Trimming removed 3 bases from V and 1 base from J, with 10 bases in between. The germline V gene encodes CDR1 SGHNT and CDR2 YYREEE (reference sequence). The CDR3, as DNA: TGTGCCAGCAGCTCTCAGAATTGGAACACTGAAGCTTTCTTT. Its protein is CASSSQNWNTEAFF.

This sequence joins TRBV7-8 and TRBJ2-7; 8 nucleotides agree with TRBD1. Per the germline V gene, CDR1 is SGHVS and CDR2 is FQNEAQ. This CDR3 comprises 13 residues. The V and J ends lost 3 bases and 6 bases, in that order; junction bases with no gene match: 4. The CDR3 region is CASSLDRVGEQYV. The CDR3 bases are TGTGCCAGCAGCTTGGACAGGGTAGGCGAGCAGTACGTC.

This clone has a single count. The V gene is TRBV18, the J gene TRBJ2-1, with TRBD2 identical over 14 bases. After removal of 3 bases from V and 6 bases from J, the junction contained 1 base not matched to a gene. The CDR3 has 15 amino acids. CDR1 is KGHSH and CDR2 is LQKENI in the germline V gene. Here the CDR3 DNA reads TGTGCCAGCTCACCGGGACTAGCGGGAGTCAATGAGCAGTTCTTC. It translates to CASSPGLAGVNEQFF.

The chain links TRBV28 to TRBJ2-3, with 12 nucleotides matching TRBD2. V lost 2 bases, J lost 6 bases, and 6 bases stayed unmatched. Per germline, CDR1 MDHEN and CDR2 SYDVKM. This CDR3 is built from 16 residues. CDR3 region: CASSLRLAGGIDTQYF. In nucleotides, the CDR3 is TGTGCCAGCAGTTTAAGGCTAGCGGGAGGGATTGATACGCAGTATTTT.

The V and J genes are TRBV11-2 and TRBJ2-2; 9 positions match TRBD2. The CDR3 is 16 amino acids. The J segment lost 9 bases and the V segment lost 4 bases, leaving 12 bases of the junction unmatched. CDR1 SGHAT and CDR2 FQNNGV come from the germline V gene. The CDR3 DNA reads as TGTGCCAGCAGCTCAATTGGGGCGGGGGGGCCCCGGGAGCTGTTTTTT. Its translation is CASSSIGAGGPRELFF.

The chain couples TRBV30 to TRBJ1-6, with D uncertain. This CDR3 contains 14 residues. In germline, CDR1 is GTSNPN, CDR2 SVGIG (reference sequence). V shed 2 bases and J shed 7 bases, with 12 bases lying between them. For the CDR3, the DNA is TGTGCCTGGAGTATCACTAGCGGGAATTCACCCCTCCACTTT. Protein sequence: CAWSITSGNSPLHF.

This clone was counted a few times. The chain has TRBV6-6 and TRBJ2-7, with D maybe TRBD2 (7 bases). Per the germline V gene, CDR1 is MNHNY and CDR2 is SVGAGI (reference sequence). V was clipped by 4 bases and J by 5 bases, with 18 bases between them. The CDR3 spans 15 residues. The CDR3: CASSLTPGGANEQYV. For the CDR3, the DNA is TGTGCCAGCAGTTTAACCCCTGGGGGGGCGAACGAGCAGTACGTC.

The chain has TRBV9 and TRBJ2-5; TRBD1 agrees at 7 bases. The CDR3 totals 15 residues. V lost 0 bases, J lost 7 bases, and 9 bases stayed unmatched. In germline, CDR1 is SGDLS, CDR2 YYNGEE. Written as DNA, the CDR3 is TGTGCCAGCAGCGTAGGGGGACAGCCACGGGGGACCCAGTACTTC. This encodes CASSVGGQPRGTQYF.

V usage is TRBV24-1 and J usage is TRBJ2-1, with 9 bases that match TRBD2. CDR1 KGHDR and CDR2 SFDVKD come from the germline V gene. The V gene end was trimmed by 3 bases and the J gene end by 6 bases; junction bases not matched to a gene: 11. The CDR3 is 17 residues long. The CDR3, as DNA: TGTGCCACCAGTGATCCCGATGGTAGCGGGAGTCCCAATGAGCAGTTCTTC. Its protein is CATSDPDGSGSPNEQFF.

The chain combines TRBV5-1 with TRBJ2-2, with 7 bases that match TRBD2. With V trimmed by 5 bases and J by 6 bases, 13 bases remained unmatched. CDR3 length: 16 residues. Germline loops: CDR1 SGHRS, CDR2 YFSETQ. The CDR3 nucleotides read TGCGCCAGCAGTTACCCGGACGTTGCGGGGGCCGGGGAGCTGTTTTTT. It is translated as CASSYPDVAGAGELFF.

The genes are TRBV7-8 and TRBJ1-4, with 8 bases aligning to TRBD1. With V trimmed by 5 bases and J by 8 bases, 4 bases remained unmatched. The CDR3 loop spans 13 amino acids. Germline V gene data show CDR1 as SGHVS and CDR2 as FQNEAQ. CDR3 amino acids: CASSRRQGEKLFF. CDR3 bases: TGTGCCAGCAGCCGCCGACAGGGGGAAAAACTGTTTTTT. Combining the CDR3 with reference TRBV7-8 and TRBJ1-4 gives the whole variable domain GAGVSQSPRYKVAKRGQDVALRCDPISGHVSLFWYQQALGQGPEFLTYFQNEAQLDKSGLPSDRFFAERPEGSVSTLKIQRTQQEDSAVYLCASSRRQGEKLFFGSGTQLSVL.

The rearrangement joins TRBV11-2 to TRBJ2-7; D gene uncertain. Germline CDR1 and CDR2: SGHAT and FQNNGV. V was shortened by 0 bases and J by 5 bases, with 8 bases between the two germline ends. The CDR3 spans 13 residues. CDR3 coding DNA: TGTGCCAGCAGCTTAGAGAGGTTCCACGAGCAGTACTTC. This encodes CASSLERFHEQYF.

The gene calls are TRBV28 and TRBJ2-5; 7 nucleotides align to TRBD2. This CDR3 is built from 15 residues. The trim removed 5 bases at V and 4 bases at J, leaving 10 bases unmatched. Germline CDR1 reads MDHEN; CDR2 reads SYDVKM. The CDR3 nucleotides read TGTGCCAGCAGTGGCGGGGGAACTCACGGAGAGACCCAGTACTTC. This encodes CASSGGGTHGETQYF. Drawing the rest from reference TRBV28 and TRBJ2-5, the complete variable domain is DVKVTQSSRYLVKRTGEKVFLECVQDMDHENMFWYRQDPGLGLRLIYFSYDVKMKEKGDIPEGYSVSREKKERFSLILESASTNQTSMYLCASSGGGTHGETQYFGPGTRLLVL.

J is TRBJ2-7 and V is TRBV6-6; 7 bases match TRBD1. Germline V gene sequence: CDR1 MNHNY, CDR2 SVGAGI (reference sequence). CDR3 length: 15 residues. V gave up 2 bases and J gave up 1 base; unmatched junction bases: 5. The CDR3 loop reads CASSYRTGDSYEQYF. The CDR3 DNA reads TGTGCCAGCAGTTACCGTACAGGGGATTCCTACGAGCAGTACTTC.